This T cell receptor (beta chain) was captured by sequencing in a study of blood T cells in healthy people across ages. Study-wide context: Template switching recovered approximately one barcoded beta molecule for every two T cells.

Donation came from healthy Caucasian individuals in Russia who were aged roughly 6 to 95. V dropped 4 bases and J dropped 3 bases, with 14 bases sitting between them. Germline CDR1 SGHRS, CDR2 YFSETQ. The CDR3 loop spans 14 amino acids. Primed by a sample-barcoded 5' primer and a J-beta primer mix, a second PCR proceeded for roughly 6 to 12 cycles. TCRdb reprocessed the 5' RACE reads via MiXCR and lists one record per CDR3 protein. The repertoire holds about a million distinct CDR3 sequences, roughly two fifths seen once, with roughly 14% in the top ten. This clonotype was sampled from a man between 18 and 29 years old in good health. The source material was blood. The chain joins TRBV5-1 to TRBJ2-7; perhaps TRBD2 as D (6 bases). The DNA of the CDR3 is TGCGCCAGCAGCGAGCGAGTGGAGGGCTACGAGCAGTACTTC. It codes for CASSERVEGYEQYF.